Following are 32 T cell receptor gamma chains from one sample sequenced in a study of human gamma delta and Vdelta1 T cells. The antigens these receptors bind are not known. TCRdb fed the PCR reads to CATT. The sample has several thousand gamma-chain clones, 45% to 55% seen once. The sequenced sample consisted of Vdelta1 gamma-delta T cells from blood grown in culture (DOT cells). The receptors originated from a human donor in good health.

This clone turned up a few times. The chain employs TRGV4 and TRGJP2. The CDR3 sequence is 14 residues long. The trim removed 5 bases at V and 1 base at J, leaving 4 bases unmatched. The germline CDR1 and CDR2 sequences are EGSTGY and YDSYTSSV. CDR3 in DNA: TGTGCCACCTGGGGGGTTAGTAGTGATTGGATCAAGACGTTT. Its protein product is CATWGVSSDWIKTF.

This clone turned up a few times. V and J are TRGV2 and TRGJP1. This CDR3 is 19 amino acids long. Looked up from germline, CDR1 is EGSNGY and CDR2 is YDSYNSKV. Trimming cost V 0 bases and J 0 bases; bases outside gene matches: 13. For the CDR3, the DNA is TGTGCCACCTGGGACGGGCTTTGGCCCCATAATACCACTGGTTGGTTCAAGATATTT. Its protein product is CATWDGLWPHNTTGWFKIF.

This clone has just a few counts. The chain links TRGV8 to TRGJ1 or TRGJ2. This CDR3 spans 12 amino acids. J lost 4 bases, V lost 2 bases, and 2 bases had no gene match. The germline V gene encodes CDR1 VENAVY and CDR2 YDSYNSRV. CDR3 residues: CATWDKYYKKLF. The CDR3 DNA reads TGTGCCACCTGGGATAAGTATTATAAGAAACTCTTT.

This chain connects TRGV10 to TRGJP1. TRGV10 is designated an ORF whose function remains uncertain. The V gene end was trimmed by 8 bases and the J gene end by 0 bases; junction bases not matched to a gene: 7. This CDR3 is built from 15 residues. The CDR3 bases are TGTGCTGCGTGGGAGTTATATACCACTGGTTGGTTCAAGATATTT. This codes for CAAWELYTTGWFKIF.

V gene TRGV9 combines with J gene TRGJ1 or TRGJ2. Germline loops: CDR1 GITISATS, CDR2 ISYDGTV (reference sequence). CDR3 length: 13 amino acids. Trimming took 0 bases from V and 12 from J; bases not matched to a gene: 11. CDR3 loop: CALWEVARMGKLF. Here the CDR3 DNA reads TGTGCCTTGTGGGAGGTGGCACGCATGGGGAAACTCTTT.

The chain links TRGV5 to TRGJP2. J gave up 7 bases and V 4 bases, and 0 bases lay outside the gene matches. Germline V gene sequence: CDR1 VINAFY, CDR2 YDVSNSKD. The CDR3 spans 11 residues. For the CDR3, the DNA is TGTGCCACCTGGGATGATTGGATCAAGACGTTT. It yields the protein CATWDDWIKTF.

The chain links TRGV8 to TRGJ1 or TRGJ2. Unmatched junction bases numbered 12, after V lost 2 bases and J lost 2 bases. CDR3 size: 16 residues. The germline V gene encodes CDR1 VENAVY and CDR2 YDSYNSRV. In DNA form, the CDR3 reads TGTGCCACCTGGGATACCCCTCGAACATATTATTATAAGAAACTCTTT. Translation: CATWDTPRTYYYKKLF.

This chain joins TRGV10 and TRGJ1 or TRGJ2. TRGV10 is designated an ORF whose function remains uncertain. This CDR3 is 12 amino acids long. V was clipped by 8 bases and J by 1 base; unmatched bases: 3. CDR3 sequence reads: CAAWGNYYKKLF. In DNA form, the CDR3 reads TGTGCTGCGTGGGGCAATTATTATAAGAAACTCTTT.

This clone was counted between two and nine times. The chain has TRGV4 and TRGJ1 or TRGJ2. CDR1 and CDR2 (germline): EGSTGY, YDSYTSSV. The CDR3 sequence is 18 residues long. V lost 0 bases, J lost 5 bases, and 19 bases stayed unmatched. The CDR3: CATWDGPAGSTIDYKKLF. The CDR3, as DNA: TGTGCCACCTGGGATGGGCCGGCTGGAAGTACTATAGATTATAAGAAACTCTTT.

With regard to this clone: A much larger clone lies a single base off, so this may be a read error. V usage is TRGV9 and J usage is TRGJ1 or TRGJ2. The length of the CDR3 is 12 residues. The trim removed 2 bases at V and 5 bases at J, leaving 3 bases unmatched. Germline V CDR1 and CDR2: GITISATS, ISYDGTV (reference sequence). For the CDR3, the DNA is TGTGCCTTGTGGGAGGCACATTATAAGAAACTCTTT. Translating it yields CALWEAHYKKLF.

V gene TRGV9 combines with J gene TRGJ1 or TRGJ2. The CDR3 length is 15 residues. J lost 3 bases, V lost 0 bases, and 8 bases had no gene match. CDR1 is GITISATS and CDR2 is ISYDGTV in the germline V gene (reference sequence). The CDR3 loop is CALWEVPWRYYKKLF. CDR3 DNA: TGTGCCTTGTGGGAGGTGCCTTGGCGTTATTATAAGAAACTCTTT.

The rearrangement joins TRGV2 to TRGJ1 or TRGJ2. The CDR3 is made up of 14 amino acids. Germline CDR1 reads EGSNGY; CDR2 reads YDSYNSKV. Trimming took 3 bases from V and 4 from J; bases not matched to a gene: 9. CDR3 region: CATWDRPSYYKKLF. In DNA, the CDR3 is TGTGCCACCTGGGACAGGCCCAGCTATTATAAGAAACTCTTT.

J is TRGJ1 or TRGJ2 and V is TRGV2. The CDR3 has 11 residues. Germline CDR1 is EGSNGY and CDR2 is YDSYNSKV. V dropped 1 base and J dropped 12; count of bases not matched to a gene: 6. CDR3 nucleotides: TGTGCCACCTGGGACGGTACGGCGAAACTCTTT. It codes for CATWDGTAKLF.

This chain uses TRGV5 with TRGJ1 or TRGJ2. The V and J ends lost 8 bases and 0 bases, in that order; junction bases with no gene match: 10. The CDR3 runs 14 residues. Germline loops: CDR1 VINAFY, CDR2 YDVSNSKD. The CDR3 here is CATLPAENYYKKLF. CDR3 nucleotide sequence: TGTGCCACCTTGCCAGCGGAGAATTATTATAAGAAACTCTTT.

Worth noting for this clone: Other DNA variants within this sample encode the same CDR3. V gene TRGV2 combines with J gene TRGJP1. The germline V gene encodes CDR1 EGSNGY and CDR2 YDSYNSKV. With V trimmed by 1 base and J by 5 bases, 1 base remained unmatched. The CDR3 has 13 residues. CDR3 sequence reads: CATWDGTGWFKIF. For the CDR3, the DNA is TGTGCCACCTGGGACGGTACTGGTTGGTTCAAGATATTT.

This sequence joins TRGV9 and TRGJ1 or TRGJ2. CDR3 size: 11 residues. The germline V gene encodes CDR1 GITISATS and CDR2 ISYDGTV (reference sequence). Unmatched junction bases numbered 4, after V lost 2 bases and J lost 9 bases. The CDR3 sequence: CALWEGGKKLF. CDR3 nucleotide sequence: TGTGCCTTGTGGGAGGGGGGTAAGAAACTCTTT.

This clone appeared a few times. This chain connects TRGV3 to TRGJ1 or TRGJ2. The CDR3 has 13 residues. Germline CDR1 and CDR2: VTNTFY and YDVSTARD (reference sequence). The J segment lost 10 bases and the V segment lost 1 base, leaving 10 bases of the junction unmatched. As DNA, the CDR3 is TGTGCCACCTGGGACAGTCCCGGACGGAAGAAACTCTTT. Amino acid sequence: CATWDSPGRKKLF.

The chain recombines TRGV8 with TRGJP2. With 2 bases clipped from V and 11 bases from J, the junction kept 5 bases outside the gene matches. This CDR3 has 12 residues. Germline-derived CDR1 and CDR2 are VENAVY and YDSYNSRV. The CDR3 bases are TGTGCCACCTGGGATAAAGGATGGATCAAGACGTTT. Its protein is CATWDKGWIKTF.

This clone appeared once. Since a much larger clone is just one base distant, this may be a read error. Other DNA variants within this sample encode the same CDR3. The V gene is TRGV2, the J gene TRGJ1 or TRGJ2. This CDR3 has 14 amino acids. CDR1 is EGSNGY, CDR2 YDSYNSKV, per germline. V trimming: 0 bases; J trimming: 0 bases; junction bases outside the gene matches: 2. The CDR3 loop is CATWDGRNYYKKLF. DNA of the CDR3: TGTGCCACCTGGGACGGGCGGAATTATTATAAGAAACTCTTT.

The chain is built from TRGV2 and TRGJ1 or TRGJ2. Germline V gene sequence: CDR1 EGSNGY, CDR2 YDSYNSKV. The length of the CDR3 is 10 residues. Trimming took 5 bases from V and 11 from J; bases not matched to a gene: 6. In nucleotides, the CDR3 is TGTGCCACCTGGGGGGATCAGAAACTCTTT. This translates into CATWGDQKLF.

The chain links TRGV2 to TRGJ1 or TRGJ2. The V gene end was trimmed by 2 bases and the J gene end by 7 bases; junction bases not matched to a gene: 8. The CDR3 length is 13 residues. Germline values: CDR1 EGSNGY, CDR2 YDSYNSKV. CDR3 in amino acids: CATWDVVRYKKLF. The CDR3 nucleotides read TGTGCCACCTGGGACGTCGTACGGTATAAGAAACTCTTT.

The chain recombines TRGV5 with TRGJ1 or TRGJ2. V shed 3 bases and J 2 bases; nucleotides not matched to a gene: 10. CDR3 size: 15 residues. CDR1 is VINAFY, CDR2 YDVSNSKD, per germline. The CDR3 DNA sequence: TGTGCCACCTGGGACCGGCCCGCTCATTATTATAAGAAACTCTTT. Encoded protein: CATWDRPAHYYKKLF.

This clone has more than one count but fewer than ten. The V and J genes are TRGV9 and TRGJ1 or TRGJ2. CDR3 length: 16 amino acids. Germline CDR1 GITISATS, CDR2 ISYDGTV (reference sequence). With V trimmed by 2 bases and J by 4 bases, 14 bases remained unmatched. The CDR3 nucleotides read TGTGCCTTGTGGGAGGCCCACCGGAAGACCTATTATAAGAAACTCTTT. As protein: CALWEAHRKTYYKKLF.

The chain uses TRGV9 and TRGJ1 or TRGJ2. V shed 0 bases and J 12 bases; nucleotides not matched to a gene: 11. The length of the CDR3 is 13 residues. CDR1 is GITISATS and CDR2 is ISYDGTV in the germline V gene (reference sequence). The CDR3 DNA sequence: TGTGCCTTGTGGGAGGTGCAGAAAGGATGGAAACTCTTT. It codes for CALWEVQKGWKLF.

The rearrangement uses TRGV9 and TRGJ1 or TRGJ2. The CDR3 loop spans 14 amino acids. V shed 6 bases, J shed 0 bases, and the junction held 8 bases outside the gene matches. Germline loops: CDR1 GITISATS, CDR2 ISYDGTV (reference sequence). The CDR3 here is CALWRNQNYYKKLF. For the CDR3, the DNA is TGTGCCTTGTGGAGAAACCAGAATTATTATAAGAAACTCTTT.

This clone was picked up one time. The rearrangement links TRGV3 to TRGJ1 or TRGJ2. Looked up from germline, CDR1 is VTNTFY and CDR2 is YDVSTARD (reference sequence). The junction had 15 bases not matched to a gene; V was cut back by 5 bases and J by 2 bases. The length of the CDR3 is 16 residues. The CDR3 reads CATWARRTPDYYKKLF. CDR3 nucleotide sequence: TGTGCCACCTGGGCCCGCCGGACCCCGGATTATTATAAGAAACTCTTT.

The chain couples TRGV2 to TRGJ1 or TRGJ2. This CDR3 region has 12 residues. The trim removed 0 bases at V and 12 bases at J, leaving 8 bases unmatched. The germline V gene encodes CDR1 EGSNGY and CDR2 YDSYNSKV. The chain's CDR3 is CATWDGLSTKLF. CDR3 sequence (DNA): TGTGCCACCTGGGACGGGCTGTCTACGAAACTCTTT.

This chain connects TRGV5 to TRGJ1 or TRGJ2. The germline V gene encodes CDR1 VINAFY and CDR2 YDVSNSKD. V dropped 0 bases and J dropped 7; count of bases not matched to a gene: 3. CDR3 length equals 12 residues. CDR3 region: CATWDRHYKKLF. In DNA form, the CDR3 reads TGTGCCACCTGGGACAGGCACTATAAGAAACTCTTT.

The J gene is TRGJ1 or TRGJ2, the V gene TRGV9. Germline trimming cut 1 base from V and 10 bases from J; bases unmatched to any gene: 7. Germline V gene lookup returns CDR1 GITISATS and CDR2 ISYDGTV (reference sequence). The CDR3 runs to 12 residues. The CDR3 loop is CALWEVLGKKLF. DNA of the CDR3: TGTGCCTTGTGGGAGGTCTTAGGGAAGAAACTCTTT.

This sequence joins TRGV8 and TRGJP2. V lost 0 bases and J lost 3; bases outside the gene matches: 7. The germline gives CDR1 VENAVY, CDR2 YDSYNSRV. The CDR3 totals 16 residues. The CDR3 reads CATWDRFSGSDWIKTF. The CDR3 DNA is TGTGCCACCTGGGATAGGTTTTCGGGTAGTGATTGGATCAAGACGTTT.

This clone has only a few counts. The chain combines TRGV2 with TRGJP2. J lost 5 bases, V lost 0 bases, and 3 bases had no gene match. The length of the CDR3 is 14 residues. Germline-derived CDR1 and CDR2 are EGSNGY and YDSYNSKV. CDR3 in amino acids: CATWDGASDWIKTF. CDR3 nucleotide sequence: TGTGCCACCTGGGACGGGGCGAGTGATTGGATCAAGACGTTT.

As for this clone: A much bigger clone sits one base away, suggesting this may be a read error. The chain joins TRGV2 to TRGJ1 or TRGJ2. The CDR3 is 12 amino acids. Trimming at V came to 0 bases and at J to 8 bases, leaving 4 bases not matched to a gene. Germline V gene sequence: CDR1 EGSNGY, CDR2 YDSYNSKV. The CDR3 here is CATWDGRDKKLF. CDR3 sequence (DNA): TGTGCCACCTGGGACGGGCGAGATAAGAAACTCTTT.